Presented here are 4 T cell receptor beta chains from one specimen sequenced in a study of long-term antiretroviral therapy in people with HIV. Version v3.0 of the immunoSEQ assay was performed at survey level. Profiling relied on immunoSEQ multiplex PCR, and the TCRdb table lists in-frame clones only, not all of them. The sample has some 19,000 clones, around 80% seen once. The sequencing used unsorted PBMCs, collected 4.1 years after starting antiretroviral therapy. The receptors originated from a middle-aged woman with HIV.

The chain combines TRBV10-1 with TRBJ2-7, with 13 positions matching TRBD2. Trimming took 8 bases from V and 7 from J; bases not matched to a gene: 8. The CDR3 has 14 residues. Germline CDR1 and CDR2: WNHNN and SYGVQD (reference sequence). DNA for the CDR3: TGCGCCAGCCCTCGGACTAGCGGGAGTCGTGAGCAGTACTTC. Its protein is CASPRTSGSREQYF.

The V and J genes are TRBV7-2 and TRBJ1-5; TRBD1 is a possible D gene (5 bases). CDR3 size: 15 residues. Germline V gene sequence: CDR1 SGHTA, CDR2 FQGNSA. Trimming stripped 4 bases from V and 7 bases from J, with 17 bases between. The DNA of the CDR3 is TGTGCCAGCAGCTCAGAGGGACGAGGATTCCAGCCCCAGCATTTT. This translates into CASSSEGRGFQPQHF. The full variable domain, with the rest looked up from reference TRBV7-2 and TRBJ1-5, is GAGVSQSPSNKVTEKGKDVELRCDPISGHTALYWYRQSLGQGLEFLIYFQGNSAPDKSGLPSDRFSAERTGGSVSTLTIQRTQQEDSAVYLCASSSEGRGFQPQHFGDGTRLSIL.

The genes are TRBV2 and TRBJ1-5, with D unresolved. The CDR3 spans 14 residues. V was clipped by 4 bases and J by 0 bases, with 7 bases between them. Germline V gene data show CDR1 as SNHLY and CDR2 as FYNNEI. The CDR3 reads CASSAENSNQPQHF. CDR3 sequence (DNA): TGTGCCAGCAGTGCGGAGAATAGCAATCAGCCCCAGCATTTT.

This clone showed up just once. The rearrangement uses TRBV14 and TRBJ2-7, with D perhaps assigned TRBD1 or TRBD2 (5 bases each). CDR1 is SGHDN and CDR2 is FVKESK in the germline V gene. V was cut by 1 base and J by 3 bases, with 13 bases left in between. The CDR3 runs 15 residues. The chain's CDR3 is CASSQAGSRGYEQYF. In DNA, the CDR3 is TGTGCCAGCAGCCAAGCGGGGTCAAGGGGCTACGAGCAGTACTTC.